These 30 T cell receptor beta chains came from one sample sequenced in a study of blood T cell repertoires in COVID-19. The method was immunoSEQ multiplex PCR; TCRdb's version includes in-frame clones alone and lacks a portion of them. The sample has about 240,000 clones; approximately 78% are singletons. Source material: peripheral blood. The receptors derive from a woman aged 55-70 years with active or convalescent COVID-19.

The V gene is TRBV2, the J gene TRBJ1-2, with TRBD1 identical over 8 bases. Trimming cost V 2 bases and J 2 bases; bases outside gene matches: 7. This CDR3 spans 16 amino acids. Germline V lookup: CDR1 SNHLY, CDR2 FYNNEI. The CDR3 sequence: CASSESQGAGNYGYTF. The DNA of the CDR3 is TGTGCCAGCAGTGAATCCCAGGGGGCTGGGAACTATGGCTACACCTTC.

This clone was recorded a few times. The V and J genes are TRBV10-3 and TRBJ1-1; 8 nucleotides match TRBD1. Germline V gene sequence: CDR1 ENHRY, CDR2 SYGVKD. The V gene end was trimmed by 0 bases and the J gene end by 1 base; junction bases not matched to a gene: 4. This CDR3 spans 16 amino acids. CDR3 nucleotides: TGTGCCATCAGTGAGTCCTTTCAGGGGGCGAACACTGAAGCTTTCTTT. It is translated as CAISESFQGANTEAFF.

This clone came up a few times. J is TRBJ1-2 and V is TRBV5-1; TRBD1 aligns across 8 bases. Germline assignment: CDR1 SGHRS and CDR2 YFSETQ. The CDR3 runs 15 residues. V was pared by 1 base and J by 9 bases, with 11 bases of the junction left unmatched. This CDR3 reads CASSLSHGQGSSYTF. CDR3 bases: TGCGCCAGCAGCTTGTCCCACGGACAGGGCTCGAGCTACACCTTC.

The J gene is TRBJ1-4, the V gene TRBV3-1 (or the pseudogene TRBV3-2); D unresolved. CDR3 length: 13 residues. V was pared by 1 base and J by 7 bases, with 7 bases between. Germline values: CDR1 LGHDT, CDR2 YNNKEL (reference sequence). Here the CDR3 DNA reads TGTGCCAGCAGCCAAGCAGGAGGTGAAAAACTGTTTTTT. Its protein is CASSQAGGEKLFF.

This chain links TRBV11-2 with TRBJ2-3; D is perhaps TRBD2 (7 bases). Trimming cost V 5 bases and J 0 bases, with 12 bases left between them. Germline lookup yields CDR1 SGHAT and CDR2 FQNNGV. The CDR3 has 15 amino acids. The CDR3 reads CASSRAGASTDTQYF. CDR3 DNA: TGTGCCAGCAGCAGGGCGGGGGCTAGCACAGATACGCAGTATTTT.

This clone has a single count. The CDR3 DNA reads TGTGCCAGTACTCAGGGAGGGGCCAACTACGAGCAGTACTTC. It is translated as CASTQGGANYEQYF. The chain employs TRBV19 and TRBJ2-7; 7 positions agree with TRBD2. This CDR3 has 14 amino acids. Unmatched junction bases numbered 9, after V lost 7 bases and J lost 3 bases. The germline V gene encodes CDR1 LNHDA and CDR2 SQIVND (reference sequence).

This clone came up a few times. The V and J genes are TRBV4-1 and TRBJ2-1, with 9 bases matching TRBD1. Germline V gene data show CDR1 as MGHRA and CDR2 as YSYEKL. Trimming cost V 3 bases and J 7 bases; bases outside gene matches: 10. The CDR3 runs 16 residues. The CDR3 region is CASSHSPGTGMNEQFF. The CDR3 DNA sequence: TGCGCCAGCAGCCACTCCCCCGGGACAGGGATGAATGAGCAGTTCTTC.

The CDR3 sequence: CASSEYQVLNNQPQHF. Written as DNA, the CDR3 is TGTGCCAGCAGTGAGTACCAGGTCCTTAACAATCAGCCCCAGCATTTT. The chain is built from TRBV6-1 and TRBJ1-5; D is ambiguous. The CDR3 has 16 residues. V was cut by 3 bases and J by 3 bases, with 15 bases left in between. The germline V gene encodes CDR1 MNHNS and CDR2 SASEGT.

The rearrangement uses TRBV5-6 and TRBJ2-3; TRBD2 matches at 9 bases. The CDR3 contains 17 residues. J gave up 0 bases and V 3 bases, and 8 bases lay outside the gene matches. Germline loops: CDR1 SGHDT, CDR2 YYEEEE. The CDR3 DNA reads as TGTGCCAGCAGCTCTATTATAGCGGGGGCAAGCACAGATACGCAGTATTTT. Its protein product is CASSSIIAGASTDTQYF.

V gene TRBV20-1 combines with J gene TRBJ1-1, with D unclear. V lost 4 bases to trimming and J lost 6 bases, with 9 bases between them. Germline V lookup: CDR1 DFQATT, CDR2 SNEGSKA (reference sequence). The CDR3 is made up of 11 amino acids. CDR3 region: CSAIAGSEAFF. The CDR3 bases are TGCAGTGCTATAGCGGGGTCTGAAGCTTTCTTT.

This chain joins TRBV7-9 and TRBJ2-2; 7 nucleotides align to TRBD1. J was trimmed by 6 bases and V by 1 base; bases with no gene match: 2. Germline lookup yields CDR1 SEHNR and CDR2 FQNEAQ (reference sequence). This CDR3 has 14 residues. The CDR3 reads CASSLGDRAGELFF. The CDR3 DNA reads TGTGCCAGCAGCTTAGGTGACAGGGCCGGGGAGCTGTTTTTT.

The V gene is TRBV2, the J gene TRBJ2-2, with D unresolved. Trimming stripped 4 bases from V and 4 bases from J, with 7 bases between. Germline V gene lookup returns CDR1 SNHLY and CDR2 FYNNEI. This CDR3 spans 13 amino acids. CDR3 in DNA: TGTGCCAGCAGTGTAGACACCACCGGGGAGCTGTTTTTT. Its translation is CASSVDTTGELFF.

This CDR3 is CASSEGGVEPQHF. The CDR3 DNA is TGTGCCAGCAGTGAAGGCGGGGTGGAGCCCCAGCATTTT. This chain uses TRBV6-1 with TRBJ1-5; D gene uncertain. Germline CDR1 is MNHNS and CDR2 is SASEGT. Trimming stripped 1 base from V and 8 bases from J, with 9 bases between. This CDR3 region has 13 residues.

The chain employs TRBV19 and TRBJ1-2; no reliable D call. CDR1 is LNHDA and CDR2 is SQIVND in the germline V gene (reference sequence). The CDR3 runs to 15 residues. V was cut by 4 bases and J by 8 bases, with 20 bases left in between. The DNA of the CDR3 is TGTGCCAGTAGTAATTGGGCAGGCCGCCATGAGGGCTACACCTTC. Translated, it gives CASSNWAGRHEGYTF.

The chain couples TRBV2 to TRBJ1-6, with D possibly being TRBD1 (6 bases). Germline V gene sequence: CDR1 SNHLY, CDR2 FYNNEI. The CDR3 is 15 amino acids. V was shortened by 6 bases and J by 7 bases, with 16 bases between the two germline ends. CDR3 coding DNA: TGTGCCAGCAGGGCGACAGGCCAGGGGAATTCACCCCTCCACTTT. Translated: CASRATGQGNSPLHF.

This clone appeared a few times. The V and J genes are TRBV30 and TRBJ2-1, with TRBD1 matching over 7 bases. Germline values: CDR1 GTSNPN, CDR2 SVGIG (reference sequence). The ends lost 4 bases at V and 4 bases at J; junction bases unmatched: 10. The CDR3 extends over 15 amino acids. The DNA of the CDR3 is TGTGCCTGGACCCGGACAGGACCCTATTACAATGAGCAGTTCTTC. Translated: CAWTRTGPYYNEQFF.

The CDR3 DNA is TGTGCCAGCAGCAATGGCGGGGGAGGGTTTAATGAGCAGTTCTTC. Translated, it gives CASSNGGGGFNEQFF. V and J are TRBV5-4 and TRBJ2-1, with TRBD2 matching 7 bases. CDR3 length: 15 residues. J lost 7 bases, V lost 4 bases, and 11 bases had no gene match. The germline gives CDR1 SGHNT, CDR2 YYREEE (reference sequence).

The chain carries TRBV9 and TRBJ2-3; 9 bases map to TRBD1. The CDR3 consists of 15 residues. Germline CDR1 reads SGDLS; CDR2 reads YYNGEE. Trimming took 3 bases from V and 8 from J; bases not matched to a gene: 10. Written as DNA, the CDR3 is TGTGCCAGCAGCGCCGGGGACAGGGTTGTGGGTACGCAGTATTTT. This sequence encodes CASSAGDRVVGTQYF.

The gene calls are TRBV30 and TRBJ1-2; D may be TRBD1 (6 bases). This CDR3 spans 14 amino acids. Germline CDR1 reads GTSNPN; CDR2 reads SVGIG (reference sequence). Trimming took 0 bases from V and 8 from J, leaving 16 bases between them. The DNA for the CDR3 is TGTGCCTGGAGTGTAAATGCAGGGGCAGAGGGCTACACCTTC. Amino acids: CAWSVNAGAEGYTF.

The J gene is TRBJ1-6, the V gene TRBV6-2 or TRBV6-3, with D unclear. The V end lost 5 bases, the J end lost 3 bases, and 2 bases lay between the germline ends. This CDR3 comprises 12 residues. Germline V gene lookup returns CDR1 MNHEY and CDR2 SVGEGT. CDR3 nucleotides: TGTGCCAGCAGTCACTATAATTCACCCCTCCACTTT. This gives the protein CASSHYNSPLHF.

The chain uses TRBV5-1 and TRBJ2-5; TRBD2 matches at 7 bases. Per the germline V gene, CDR1 is SGHRS and CDR2 is YFSETQ. The CDR3 covers 14 residues. J gave up 3 bases and V 0 bases, and 2 bases lay outside the gene matches. The CDR3 loop is CASSLVAGEETQYF. The CDR3 bases are TGCGCCAGCAGCTTGGTGGCGGGGGAAGAGACCCAGTACTTC.

The chain is built from TRBV6-2 or TRBV6-3 and TRBJ1-6; D uncertain. The V and J ends lost 2 bases and 11 bases respectively, with 10 bases between them. CDR1 is MNHEY and CDR2 is SVGEGT in the germline V gene. The CDR3 has 13 residues. CDR3 sequence reads: CASSYAVLAPLHF. In DNA form, the CDR3 reads TGTGCCAGCAGTTACGCGGTTTTGGCACCCCTCCACTTT.

The chain carries TRBV5-8 and TRBJ2-3; 10 bases are shared with TRBD2. The CDR3 is made up of 16 amino acids. Germline lookup yields CDR1 SGHTS and CDR2 YDEGEE. V was clipped by 5 bases and J by 8 bases; unmatched bases: 14. CDR3 sequence (DNA): TGTGCCAGCAGGCCCGGGACTAGCGTGGGCCTGGGTACGCAGTATTTT. Translation: CASRPGTSVGLGTQYF.

Worth noting for this clone: The junction does not match germline at one end; this may be a read error. This chain links TRBV29-1 with TRBJ1-4; TRBD1 matches 7 bases. The CDR3 spans 11 residues. CDR1 is SQVTM and CDR2 is ANQGSEA in the germline V gene. The CDR3 here is CSVEDGPGQIF. CDR3 sequence (DNA): TGCAGCGTTGAAGACGGGCCGGGACAGATTTTT.

The V and J genes are TRBV18 and TRBJ1-2; TRBD1 aligns across 7 bases. Germline CDR1 reads KGHSH; CDR2 reads LQKENI. Trimming removed 3 bases from V and 4 bases from J; junction bases left unmatched: 11. CDR3 size: 16 residues. DNA of the CDR3: TGTGCCAGCTCACCGCCGGGACAGCTAAAAAGCTATGGCTACACCTTC. Its translation is CASSPPGQLKSYGYTF.

The rearrangement uses TRBV20-1 and TRBJ2-5; D is uncertain. Germline loops: CDR1 DFQATT, CDR2 SNEGSKA (reference sequence). This CDR3 comprises 9 residues. The V gene lost 8 bases and the J gene lost 2 bases, with 3 bases spanning the gap. The CDR3 reads CSPQETQYF. CDR3 bases: TGCAGTCCTCAAGAGACCCAGTACTTC.

This clone was observed a handful of times. The gene calls are TRBV12-3 or TRBV12-4 and TRBJ1-2; 8 nucleotides match TRBD1. The CDR3 is 11 residues long. Germline trimming cut 7 bases from V and 10 bases from J; bases unmatched to any gene: 5. The CDR3 loop reads CASTSTGAYTF. Written as DNA, the CDR3 is TGTGCCAGCACCTCGACAGGGGCCTACACCTTC.

J is TRBJ2-5 and V is TRBV2; no definite D call. The CDR3 has 13 amino acids. Germline CDR1 and CDR2: SNHLY and FYNNEI. V lost 4 bases to trimming and J lost 4 bases, with 10 bases between them. The CDR3 spells CASSATLRETQYF. The CDR3 DNA reads as TGTGCCAGCAGTGCCACGCTACGAGAGACCCAGTACTTC.

V and J are TRBV5-1 and TRBJ1-5, with no clear D. The CDR3 is 13 residues long. V was clipped by 7 bases and J by 7 bases, with 15 bases between them. Germline V gene data show CDR1 as SGHRS and CDR2 as YFSETQ. The CDR3: CASPSIGSQPQHF. In DNA form, the CDR3 reads TGCGCCAGCCCCTCGATCGGGTCCCAGCCCCAGCATTTT.

The chain couples TRBV3-1 (or the pseudogene TRBV3-2) to TRBJ2-5; 8 bases map to TRBD2. This CDR3 region has 17 residues. V gave up 4 bases and J gave up 3 bases; unmatched junction bases: 13. In germline, CDR1 is LGHDT, CDR2 YNNKEL (reference sequence). CDR3 region: CASSRGLARIIEETQYF. Here the CDR3 DNA reads TGTGCCAGCAGCCGCGGACTAGCCCGGATTATAGAAGAGACCCAGTACTTC.